The 29 T cell receptor beta chains presented below share a single source sample, sequenced in a study of Ad26.COV2.S vaccination and SARS-CoV-2 variants. Sequencing used immunoSEQ multiplex PCR; TCRdb keeps in-frame clones, though not all of them. The data show under 550,000 clones, 90% seen once. Sample treatment: about 20 received Ad26.COV2.S at low or high dose, single or two shots; a few received placebo; per-sample allocation not given. Samples analyzed were those drawn on day 63 after the first vaccine or placebo injection. The material sequenced was peripheral blood, taken in a trial of Ad26.COV2.S vaccine versus placebo. The receptors were gathered from a person between 18 and 60 years old who received the Ad26.COV2.S COVID-19 vaccine or a placebo.

CDR3 nucleotides: TGTGCCAGCAGCAACCTCGGGGACAGGGGCTACGAGCAGTACTTC. This encodes CASSNLGDRGYEQYF. The chain carries TRBV7-9 and TRBJ2-7; 10 bases align to TRBD1. This CDR3 comprises 15 residues. The V segment lost 5 bases and the J segment 3 bases; nucleotides outside the gene matches: 7. The germline V gene has CDR1 SEHNR and CDR2 FQNEAQ (reference sequence).

The chain combines TRBV5-1 with TRBJ2-5; 7 positions agree with TRBD1. CDR3 length: 16 amino acids. Germline V gene sequence: CDR1 SGHRS, CDR2 YFSETQ. Trimming took 4 bases from V and 5 from J; bases not matched to a gene: 14. CDR3 loop: CASSLRQGVLGETQYF. Here the CDR3 DNA reads TGCGCCAGCAGCCTTCGACAGGGAGTGTTGGGGGAGACCCAGTACTTC.

This chain connects TRBV6-2 or TRBV6-3 to TRBJ1-3, with D unclear. The CDR3 has 14 amino acids. Germline CDR1 is MNHEY and CDR2 is SVGEGT. Deletions cut 6 bases from V and 0 bases from J, with 9 bases between. CDR3 coding DNA: TGTGCCAGCAGCGAGACGAGCTCTGGAAACACCATATATTTT. Translation: CASSETSSGNTIYF.

This rearrangement joins TRBV29-1 to TRBJ2-3; 13 nucleotides match TRBD2. The CDR3 loop spans 17 amino acids. V trimming: 5 bases; J trimming: 4 bases; junction bases outside the gene matches: 12. In germline, CDR1 is SQVTM, CDR2 ANQGSEA. CDR3 region: CSVTKVGLAGTPDTQYF. The CDR3 DNA reads as TGCAGCGTTACTAAAGTGGGACTAGCGGGAACGCCAGATACGCAGTATTTT.

DNA for the CDR3: TGCGCCAGCAGCCGCGACAGGGGGGCAGATACGCAGTATTTT. Its translation is CASSRDRGADTQYF. The chain carries TRBV10-1 and TRBJ2-3; 9 nucleotides line up with TRBD1. The V segment lost 6 bases and the J segment 4 bases; nucleotides outside the gene matches: 5. This CDR3 comprises 14 residues. CDR1 is WNHNN and CDR2 is SYGVQD in the germline V gene (reference sequence).

J is TRBJ2-7 and V is TRBV10-2; a weak D match, TRBD1 (6 bases). This CDR3 contains 14 residues. The germline V and J ends were trimmed by 3 bases and 1 base, with 10 bases remaining between them. The germline CDR1 and CDR2 sequences are WSHSY and SAAADI. The CDR3 region has the DNA TGCGCCAGCAGTGACCGGGACAAGTCCTACGAGCAGTACTTC. This sequence encodes CASSDRDKSYEQYF.

The rearrangement links TRBV7-2 to TRBJ2-7; possible D gene TRBD1, 6 bases. Per the germline V gene, CDR1 is SGHTA and CDR2 is FQGNSA. V was trimmed by 1 base and J by 5 bases, leaving 9 bases between them. CDR3 length: 13 residues. CDR3 nucleotide sequence: TGTGCCAGCAGCTTAGACAGGGAGCACGAGCAGTACTTC. The encoded protein is CASSLDREHEQYF.

A remark on this clone: This could be a read error, since a much larger clone is one nucleotide away. The gene calls are TRBV7-3 and TRBJ2-1; no firm D call. Germline V gene data show CDR1 as SGHTA and CDR2 as FQGTGA. Between the trimmed V and J ends, which lost 5 bases and 0 bases, there was a span of 5 bases. The CDR3 runs 13 residues. This CDR3 reads CASSRSSYNEQFF. DNA for the CDR3: TGTGCCAGCAGCAGAAGCTCCTACAATGAGCAGTTCTTC. The full variable domain, in which reference TRBV7-3 and TRBJ2-1 provide the parts outside the CDR3, is GAGVSQTPSNKVTEKGKYVELRCDPISGHTALYWYRQSLGQGPEFLIYFQGTGAADDSGLPNDRFFAVRPEGSVSTLKIQRTERGDSAVYLCASSRSSYNEQFFGPGTRLTVL.

V usage is TRBV29-1 and J usage is TRBJ2-7, with 12 bases aligning to TRBD2. V lost 2 bases to trimming and J lost 0 bases; unmatched junction nucleotides: 8. The length of the CDR3 is 17 residues. Germline V lookup: CDR1 SQVTM, CDR2 ANQGSEA. The CDR3 is CSVELVGLAGYSYEQYF. CDR3 coding DNA: TGCAGCGTTGAATTGGTGGGACTAGCGGGCTACTCCTACGAGCAGTACTTC.

The chain couples TRBV3-1 (or the pseudogene TRBV3-2) to TRBJ2-1; TRBD1 agrees at 8 bases. CDR1 and CDR2 from the germline V gene are LGHDT and YNNKEL (reference sequence). After removal of 2 bases from V and 3 bases from J, the junction contained 6 bases not matched to a gene. CDR3 length: 16 amino acids. The CDR3 DNA follows: TGTGCCAGCAGCCAATTAGGACAGGGTCTCTACAATGAGCAGTTCTTC. It translates to CASSQLGQGLYNEQFF.

The chain combines TRBV28 with TRBJ2-3, with D perhaps given as TRBD1 or TRBD2 (5 bases each). V gave up 5 bases and J gave up 0 bases, with 12 bases separating them. Per the germline V gene, CDR1 is MDHEN and CDR2 is SYDVKM. The CDR3 is made up of 15 amino acids. The DNA of the CDR3 is TGTGCCAGCAGTGGGGCCGGGACGAGCACAGATACGCAGTATTTT. Its translation: CASSGAGTSTDTQYF.

The chain carries TRBV23-1 and TRBJ2-3; D could derive from TRBD1 or TRBD2 (5 bases each). Being an ORF, TRBV23-1 has a function that is uncertain. With 7 bases removed from V and 2 bases from J, the gap between germline ends came to 19 bases. The CDR3 runs to 16 residues. CDR3 sequence: CASTPPTGPSTDTQYF. The CDR3 DNA follows: TGCGCCAGCACCCCCCCCACGGGACCTTCCACAGATACGCAGTATTTT.

The rearrangement uses TRBV5-6 and TRBJ2-7, with D perhaps matching TRBD2 (6 bases). Germline V CDR1 and CDR2: SGHDT, YYEEEE. Trimming stripped 3 bases from V and 7 bases from J, with 14 bases between. This CDR3 spans 13 amino acids. CDR3 in DNA: TGTGCCAGCAGCTCACTTTCACGGGGGGAGCAGTACTTC. Amino acids: CASSSLSRGEQYF.

The chain combines TRBV18 with TRBJ1-1; D is perhaps TRBD1 (5 bases). This CDR3 has 14 amino acids. The ends were cut back, 0 bases at V and 8 bases at J, with 13 bases in the middle. Germline V CDR1 and CDR2: KGHSH, LQKENI. This chain's CDR3 is CASSPPLREGEAFF. As DNA, the CDR3 is TGTGCCAGCTCACCACCACTCAGGGAAGGAGAAGCTTTCTTT.

This clone showed up just a few times. Other DNA variants within this sample encode the same CDR3. V and J are TRBV5-1 and TRBJ2-7, with 8 bases lining up with TRBD1. The CDR3 extends over 15 amino acids. V was clipped by 0 bases and J by 2 bases; unmatched bases: 4. CDR1 SGHRS and CDR2 YFSETQ come from the germline V gene. The CDR3 DNA reads as TGCGCCAGCAGCTTGGGTTCAGGGGGCGCCTACGAGCAGTACTTC. Its protein product is CASSLGSGGAYEQYF.

The chain is built from TRBV29-1 and TRBJ2-1, with D maybe TRBD2 (5 bases). The CDR3 consists of 15 residues. The V gene's germline CDR1 is SQVTM and CDR2 ANQGSEA. Trimming removed 3 bases from V and 0 bases from J, with 12 bases in between. This CDR3 reads CSVEKEESSYNEQFF. CDR3 in DNA: TGCAGCGTTGAGAAGGAGGAGAGCTCCTACAATGAGCAGTTCTTC.

The chain links TRBV9 to TRBJ1-1; the D gene is possibly TRBD1 (6 bases). CDR1 and CDR2 (germline): SGDLS, YYNGEE. CDR3 length equals 16 residues. Deletions cut 3 bases from V and 8 bases from J, with 23 bases between. The CDR3 nucleotides are TGTGCCAGCAGCGGAACCACTAACAGGGATGGGTTGGAAGCTTTCTTT. Encoded protein: CASSGTTNRDGLEAFF.

V is TRBV19 and J is TRBJ1-2; D perhaps matches TRBD1 (5 bases). The CDR3 has 16 amino acids. From germline, CDR1 is LNHDA and CDR2 SQIVND (reference sequence). Trimming took off 3 bases at V and 4 bases at J, with 18 bases between the two ends. The CDR3 nucleotides are TGTGCCAGTAGTATCCTCCGGGCCATAGGGGCCTATGGCTACACCTTC. Amino acids: CASSILRAIGAYGYTF.

The chain carries TRBV5-1 and TRBJ2-3; TRBD2 matches at 10 bases. V lost 1 base, J lost 0 bases, and 5 bases stayed unmatched. The CDR3 has 17 amino acids. Germline assignment: CDR1 SGHRS and CDR2 YFSETQ. The CDR3 DNA is TGCGCCAGCAGCTTGTTGGGACTAGCGTCTAGCACAGATACGCAGTATTTT. This encodes CASSLLGLASSTDTQYF.

This chain connects TRBV12-3 or TRBV12-4 to TRBJ1-2; D might be TRBD1 (5 bases). The V and J ends lost 5 bases and 4 bases respectively, with 11 bases between them. The CDR3 has 13 residues. The CDR3 loop is CASSTGALYGYTF. The CDR3 region has the DNA TGTGCCAGCAGTACAGGTGCCCTCTATGGCTACACCTTC.

This clone was recorded once. The J gene is TRBJ2-1, the V gene TRBV10-3; 7 bases are shared with TRBD1. CDR1 is ENHRY and CDR2 is SYGVKD in the germline V gene. The length of the CDR3 is 13 residues. V lost 0 bases, J lost 11 bases, and 4 bases stayed unmatched. CDR3 coding DNA: TGTGCCATCAGTGAGTCGACAGGGACCAAGCAGTTCTTC. Translating gives CAISESTGTKQFF.

The chain is built from TRBV11-2 and TRBJ2-1; TRBD2 matches 12 bases. The CDR3 runs to 15 residues. CDR1 is SGHAT, CDR2 FQNNGV, per germline. J gave up 9 bases and V 5 bases, and 8 bases lay outside the gene matches. CDR3 residues: CASSRLAGVWSEQFF. As DNA, the CDR3 is TGTGCCAGCAGCCGACTAGCGGGAGTTTGGAGTGAGCAGTTCTTC.

The rearrangement uses TRBV7-2 and TRBJ1-5, with unresolved D. CDR1 and CDR2 from the germline V gene are SGHTA and FQGNSA. CDR3 length equals 14 residues. The V end lost 5 bases, the J end lost 7 bases, and 15 bases lay between the germline ends. In DNA, the CDR3 is TGTGCCAGCAGCCCTAGTGAGGGTTTACAGCCCCAGCATTTT. It is translated as CASSPSEGLQPQHF. The complete variable domain, with remaining parts taken from reference TRBV7-2 and TRBJ1-5, reads GAGVSQSPSNKVTEKGKDVELRCDPISGHTALYWYRQSLGQGLEFLIYFQGNSAPDKSGLPSDRFSAERTGGSVSTLTIQRTQQEDSAVYLCASSPSEGLQPQHFGDGTRLSIL.

The chain recombines TRBV11-1 with TRBJ2-1; TRBD2 matches at 9 bases. Unmatched junction bases numbered 5, after V lost 3 bases and J lost 5 bases. CDR1 and CDR2 (germline): SGHAT, FQDESV (reference sequence). This CDR3 is 15 amino acids long. The CDR3 sequence is CASSLGTSKDNEQFF. The DNA of the CDR3 is TGTGCCAGCAGCTTGGGGACTAGCAAAGACAATGAGCAGTTCTTC.

In DNA form, the CDR3 reads TGTGCCTGGAGTAGGCAGGGACCCGAGCAGTACTTC. It translates to CAWSRQGPEQYF. This sequence joins TRBV30 and TRBJ2-7; perhaps D is TRBD1 or TRBD2 (5 bases each). The CDR3 contains 12 residues. Between the trimmed V and J ends, which lost 2 bases and 6 bases, there was a span of 11 bases. Germline V gene lookup returns CDR1 GTSNPN and CDR2 SVGIG (reference sequence).

Concerning this clone: This sample also contains other DNA sequences that code for the same CDR3. This rearrangement joins TRBV5-1 to TRBJ2-7; D assignment may be TRBD1 or TRBD2 (5 bases each). CDR3 size: 14 residues. Trimming took off 0 bases at V and 2 bases at J, with 9 bases between the two ends. The germline CDR1 and CDR2 sequences are SGHRS and YFSETQ. This CDR3 is CASSLGGGPYEQYF. CDR3 nucleotide sequence: TGCGCCAGCAGCTTGGGTGGGGGACCCTACGAGCAGTACTTC.

The chain joins TRBV7-6 to TRBJ1-1, with D maybe TRBD1 (6 bases). V gave up 5 bases and J gave up 5 bases, with 12 bases separating them. CDR3 length: 13 amino acids. CDR1 is SGHVS and CDR2 is FNYEAQ in the germline V gene. The CDR3 is CASSRGQSTEAFF. CDR3 nucleotides: TGTGCCAGCAGCCGCGGACAGTCGACTGAAGCTTTCTTT.

V and J are TRBV6-5 and TRBJ2-5, with D perhaps matching TRBD1 (7 bases). CDR3 length: 14 residues. Germline lookup yields CDR1 MNHEY and CDR2 SVGAGI. The V and J ends lost 6 bases and 4 bases respectively, with 15 bases between them. CDR3 nucleotides: TGTGCCAGCAGGCTTGCAGGGGGAGGAGAGACCCAGTACTTC. It specifies CASRLAGGGETQYF.

This clone came up once. The chain recombines TRBV6-1 with TRBJ2-4; no definite D call. Trimming pared 0 bases from V and 6 bases from J, leaving 6 bases between. This CDR3 spans 13 amino acids. Germline values: CDR1 MNHNS, CDR2 SASEGT. This chain's CDR3 is CASSEATINIQYF. CDR3 DNA sequence: TGTGCCAGCAGTGAAGCCACAATAAACATTCAGTACTTC.